These 5 T cell receptor beta chains were all obtained from the same sample, sequenced in a study of tumor-infiltrating lymphocytes in primary liver carcinoma. Extraction also yielded germline DNA, while blood RNA was obtained from unsorted whole blood. The template, around 520 ng total RNA, yielded TCR beta cDNA made with a constant-region primer. Amplification in three nested multiplex PCR rounds with slightly modified ARM-PCR gave rise to TCR beta libraries. Running around 10 cycles apiece, the first two PCR rounds relied on TRBV1-TRBV30 forward primers together with a C-beta reverse primer. TCRdb processed the multiplex PCR reads anew with MiXCR; each CDR3 protein has one entry. The table shows fewer than 400,000 distinct CDR3 sequences, with more than 55% occurring only once. The sequenced sample was peripheral blood. These receptor sequences come from a man between 40 and 49 years old with primary liver carcinoma and hepatitis B virus infection.

The gene calls are TRBV2 and TRBJ2-5; TRBD2 matches at 9 bases. The CDR3 is 14 amino acids. CDR1 and CDR2 (germline): SNHLY, FYNNEI. Trimming removed 3 bases from V and 6 bases from J; junction bases left unmatched: 5. As DNA, the CDR3 is TGTGCCAGCAGTGAGGGCGGGAGGGCCCAGACCCAGTACTTC. Translation: CASSEGGRAQTQYF.

The chain is built from TRBV6-5 and TRBJ2-5, with 12 bases aligning to TRBD2. Losses at the gene ends were 4 bases for V and 5 bases for J; bases not matched to a gene: 8. CDR1 and CDR2 (germline): MNHEY, SVGAGI. This CDR3 has 16 residues. CDR3 loop: CASSSLAGGSRETQYF. CDR3 DNA: TGTGCCAGCAGTTCTCTAGCGGGAGGGTCCCGGGAGACCCAGTACTTC.

The chain employs TRBV5-1 and TRBJ2-7; TRBD1 matches at 8 bases. V shed 2 bases and J 5 bases; nucleotides not matched to a gene: 9. Germline CDR1 is SGHRS and CDR2 is YFSETQ. The CDR3 runs to 15 residues. CDR3 protein: CASSFKPGQANEQYF. The CDR3 nucleotides read TGCGCCAGCAGCTTCAAACCGGGACAGGCCAACGAGCAGTACTTC. Filled out from reference TRBV5-1 and TRBJ2-7, the complete variable domain reads KAGVTQTPRYLIKTRGQQVTLSCSPISGHRSVSWYQQTPGQGLQFLFEYFSETQRNKGNFPGRFSGRQFSNSRSEMNVSTLELGDSALYLCASSFKPGQANEQYFGPGTRLTVT.

This clonotype was counted at least ten times. The chain recombines TRBV6-2 or TRBV6-3 with TRBJ2-7; 10 nucleotides line up with TRBD2. V lost 6 bases and J lost 0; bases outside the gene matches: 5. This CDR3 is 15 amino acids long. Germline assignment: CDR1 MNHEY and CDR2 SVGEGT. The CDR3 coding sequence is TGTGCCAGCAGCATAATAGCGGGAGGCTCCTACGAGCAGTACTTC. Its translation is CASSIIAGGSYEQYF.

V is TRBV29-1 and J is TRBJ2-5; 10 nucleotides line up with TRBD1. The CDR3 totals 14 residues. J gave up 13 bases and V 7 bases, and 18 bases lay outside the gene matches. From germline, CDR1 is SQVTM and CDR2 ANQGSEA. For the CDR3, the DNA is TGCAGCGCGGGGGGGGGACAGGGGTCCGAGACTCGGTACTTC. This encodes CSAGGGQGSETRYF.